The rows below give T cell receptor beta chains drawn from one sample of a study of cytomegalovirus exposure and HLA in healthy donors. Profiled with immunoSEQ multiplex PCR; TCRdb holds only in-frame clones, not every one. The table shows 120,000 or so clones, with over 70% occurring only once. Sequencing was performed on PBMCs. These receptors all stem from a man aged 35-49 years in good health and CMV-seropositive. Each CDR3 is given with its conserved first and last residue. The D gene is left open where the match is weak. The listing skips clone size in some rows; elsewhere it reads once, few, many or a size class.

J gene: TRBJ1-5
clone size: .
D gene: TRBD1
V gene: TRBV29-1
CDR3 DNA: TGCAGCGTTCTCCTGACAGGGGGGGAAAAGGCCCAGCATTTT
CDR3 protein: CSVLLTGGEKAQHF

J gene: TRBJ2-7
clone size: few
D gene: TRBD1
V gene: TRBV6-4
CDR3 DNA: TGTGCCAGCAGCCCGGAAGGACAGGGGGTCTACGAGCAGTACTTC
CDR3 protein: CASSPEGQGVYEQYF

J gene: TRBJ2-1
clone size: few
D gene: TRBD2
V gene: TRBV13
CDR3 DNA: TGTGCCAGCAGCTTATATAAAAGGACTAGCGGGAGGCGCTCCTACAATGAGCAGTTCTTC
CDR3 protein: CASSLYKRTSGRRSYNEQFF

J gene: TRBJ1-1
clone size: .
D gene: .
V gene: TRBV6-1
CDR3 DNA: TGTGCCAGCAGTCTCCAAAGAGGGGGAAACACTGAAGCTTTCTTT
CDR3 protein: CASSLQRGGNTEAFF

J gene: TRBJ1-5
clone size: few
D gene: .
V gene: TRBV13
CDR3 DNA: TGTGCCAGCAGCATCAGGACGGAGGATAGCAATCAGCCCCAGCATTTT
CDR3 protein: CASSIRTEDSNQPQHF

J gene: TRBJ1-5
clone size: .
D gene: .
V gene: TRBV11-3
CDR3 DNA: TGTGCCAGCAGCTTAGTGCACAGGGAAGGGGGCAATCAGCCCCAGCATTTT
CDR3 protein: CASSLVHREGGNQPQHF

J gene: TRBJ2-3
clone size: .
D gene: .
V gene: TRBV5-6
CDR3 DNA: TGTGCCAGCAGCGTCGGGGGCACAGATACGCAGTATTTT
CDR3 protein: CASSVGGTDTQYF

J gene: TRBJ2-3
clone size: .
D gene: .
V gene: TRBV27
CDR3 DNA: TGTGCCAGCAGCACTACAGGGAGGGGCACAGATACGCAGTATTTT
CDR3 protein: CASSTTGRGTDTQYF

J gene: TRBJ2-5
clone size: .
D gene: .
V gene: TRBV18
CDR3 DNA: TGTGCCAGCTCACCCCTCGAGCCCGCCGGGGCCCAGTACTTC
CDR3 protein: CASSPLEPAGAQYF

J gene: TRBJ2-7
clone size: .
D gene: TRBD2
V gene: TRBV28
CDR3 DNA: TGTGCCAGCAGTCCCACTCAGCGGGAGGGCTACGAGCAGTACTTC
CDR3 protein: CASSPTQREGYEQYF

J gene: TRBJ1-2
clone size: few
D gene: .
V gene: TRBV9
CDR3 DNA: TGTGCCAGCTTCGGGGCAGGGGCGAACTATGGCTACACCTTC
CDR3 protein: CASFGAGANYGYTF

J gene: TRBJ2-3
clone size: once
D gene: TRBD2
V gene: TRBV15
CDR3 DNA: TGTGCCACCAGCAACCGACTAGCGGATACGCAGTATTTT
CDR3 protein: CATSNRLADTQYF

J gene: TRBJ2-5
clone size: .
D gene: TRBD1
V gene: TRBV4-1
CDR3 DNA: TGCGCCAGCAGCCCGACAGGGGGAGGGGAGACCCAGTACTTC
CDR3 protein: CASSPTGGGETQYF

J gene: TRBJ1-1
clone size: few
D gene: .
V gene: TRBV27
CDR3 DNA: TGTGCCAGCAGTTGGGGACATCAGAACACTGAAGCTTTCTTT
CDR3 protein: CASSWGHQNTEAFF

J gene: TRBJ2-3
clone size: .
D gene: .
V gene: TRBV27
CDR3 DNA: TGTGCCAGCAGTACTTACAGGGCTCGAGATACGCAGTATTTT
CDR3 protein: CASSTYRARDTQYF

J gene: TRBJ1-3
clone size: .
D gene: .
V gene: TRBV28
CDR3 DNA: TGTGCCAGCGCTGCGGCGAGCTCTGGAAACACCATATATTTT
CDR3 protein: CASAAASSGNTIYF

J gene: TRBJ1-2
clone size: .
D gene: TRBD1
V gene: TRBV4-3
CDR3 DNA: TGCGCCAGCAGCCAAGAAATGGCAGGGGGTCCTAACTATGGCTACACCTTC
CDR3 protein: CASSQEMAGGPNYGYTF

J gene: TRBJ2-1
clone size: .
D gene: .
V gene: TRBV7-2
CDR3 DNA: TGTGCCAGCAGCCCTCCCCGAGTAGCTTACAATGAGCAGTTCTTC
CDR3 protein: CASSPPRVAYNEQFF

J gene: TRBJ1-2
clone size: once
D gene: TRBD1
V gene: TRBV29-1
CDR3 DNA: TGCAGCGGCCAGGCCCAACAGGGGGCGAATGGCTACACCTTC
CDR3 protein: CSGQAQQGANGYTF

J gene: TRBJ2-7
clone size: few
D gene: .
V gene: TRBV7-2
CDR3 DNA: TGTGCCAGCAGCTTTAGACAGACTCTTTCCTACGAGCAGTACTTC
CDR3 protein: CASSFRQTLSYEQYF

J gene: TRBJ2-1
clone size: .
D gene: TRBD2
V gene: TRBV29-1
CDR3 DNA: TGCAGCGGTTTGACTAGCGGAGGCGGCAATGAGCAGTTCTTC
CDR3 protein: CSGLTSGGGNEQFF

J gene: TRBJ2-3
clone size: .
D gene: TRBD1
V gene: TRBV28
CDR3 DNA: TGTGCCAGCATAGGACAGGACACAGATACGCAGTATTTT
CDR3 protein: CASIGQDTDTQYF

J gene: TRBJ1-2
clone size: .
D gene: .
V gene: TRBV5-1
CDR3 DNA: TGCGCCAGCAGCTTGACACGGGTCCCCCTCTATGGCTACACCTTC
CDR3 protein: CASSLTRVPLYGYTF

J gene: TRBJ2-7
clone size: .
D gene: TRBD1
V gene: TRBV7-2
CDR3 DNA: TGTGCCAGCAGCTCCCCGGGACAGGGGCCTTTTGGCGAGCAGTACTTC
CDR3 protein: CASSSPGQGPFGEQYF

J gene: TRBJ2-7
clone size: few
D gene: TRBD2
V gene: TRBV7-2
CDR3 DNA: TGTGCCAGCAGCATTAGCGGGAGGGCTACCTACGAGCAGTACTTC
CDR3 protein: CASSISGRATYEQYF

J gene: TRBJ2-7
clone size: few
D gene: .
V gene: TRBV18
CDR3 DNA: TGTGCCAGCTCACCCCTCGACAGGCCCTCCTACGAGCAGTACTTC
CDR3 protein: CASSPLDRPSYEQYF

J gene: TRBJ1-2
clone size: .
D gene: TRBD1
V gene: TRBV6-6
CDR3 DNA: TGTGCCAGCAGTTATCGCCAGGGGGAAGGCTATGGCTACACCTTC
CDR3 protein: CASSYRQGEGYGYTF

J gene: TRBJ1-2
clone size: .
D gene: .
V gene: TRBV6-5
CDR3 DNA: TGTGCCAGCAGCCCTCGGGACATATATGGCTACACCTTC
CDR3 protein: CASSPRDIYGYTF

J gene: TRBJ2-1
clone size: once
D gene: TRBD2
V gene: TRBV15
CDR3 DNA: TGTGCCACCAGCAGAGCCTCGAGTCTGGCTAGCGGGATCAATGAGCAGTTCTTC
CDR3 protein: CATSRASSLASGINEQFF

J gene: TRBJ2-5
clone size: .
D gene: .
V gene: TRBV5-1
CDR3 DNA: TGCGCCAGCAGCCGGGAGCGGGTCAAAGGGACCCAGTACTTC
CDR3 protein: CASSRERVKGTQYF

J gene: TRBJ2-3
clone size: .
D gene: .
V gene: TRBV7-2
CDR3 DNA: TGTGCCAGCATAACCGGGAGCACAGATACGCAGTATTTT
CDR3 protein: CASITGSTDTQYF

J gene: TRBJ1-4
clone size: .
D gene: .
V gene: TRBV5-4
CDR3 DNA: TGTGCCAGCAGCTCGAATGGGGCCCCTAATGAAAAACTGTTTTTT
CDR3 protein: CASSSNGAPNEKLFF

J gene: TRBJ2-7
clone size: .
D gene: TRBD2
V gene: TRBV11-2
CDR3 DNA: TGTGCCAGCAGCTCCCAACTAGCGGGAGGGCCTGATGCCTACGAGCAGTACTTC
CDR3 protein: CASSSQLAGGPDAYEQYF

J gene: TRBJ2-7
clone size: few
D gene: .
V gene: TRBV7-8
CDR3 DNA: TGTGCCAGCAGCCCCAGGCGCCAGGGCTACGAGCAGTACTTC
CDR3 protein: CASSPRRQGYEQYF

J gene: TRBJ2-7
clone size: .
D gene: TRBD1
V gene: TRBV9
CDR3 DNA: TGTGCCAGCAGCAGGACAGGGAGGACCTACGAGCAGTACTTC
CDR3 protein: CASSRTGRTYEQYF

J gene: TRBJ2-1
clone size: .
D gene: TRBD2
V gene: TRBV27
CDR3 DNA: TGTGCCAGCAGTCCCCGCACTAGCGGGTATTACAATGAGCAGTTCTTC
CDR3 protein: CASSPRTSGYYNEQFF

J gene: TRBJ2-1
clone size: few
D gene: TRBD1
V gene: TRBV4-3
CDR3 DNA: TGCGCCAGCAGCCAACTGACAGGGGGGTCTGAGCAGTTCTTC
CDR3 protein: CASSQLTGGSEQFF

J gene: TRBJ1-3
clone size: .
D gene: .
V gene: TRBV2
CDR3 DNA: TGTGCCAGCAGCGCAGGAGGAACTGGAAACACCATATATTTT
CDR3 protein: CASSAGGTGNTIYF

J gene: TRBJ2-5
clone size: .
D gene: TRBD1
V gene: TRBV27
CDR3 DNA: TGTGCCAGCATCGACCTTACAGGGGGGAGAGAGACCCAGTACTTC
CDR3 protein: CASIDLTGGRETQYF

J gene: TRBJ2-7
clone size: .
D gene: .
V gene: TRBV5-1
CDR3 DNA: TGCGCCAGCAGCTTGGCCGATTCGGGGTTTTACGAGCAGTACTTC
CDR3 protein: CASSLADSGFYEQYF

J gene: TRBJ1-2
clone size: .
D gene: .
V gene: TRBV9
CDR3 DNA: TGTGCCAGCAGCTCCCGGCAGGGCCATTGCACCTTC
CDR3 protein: CASSSRQGHCTF

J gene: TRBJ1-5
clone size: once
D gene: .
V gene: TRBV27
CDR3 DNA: TGTGCCAGCAGTTTAAGCAGGGCGATGGGGCATCAGCCCCAGCATTTT
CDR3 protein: CASSLSRAMGHQPQHF

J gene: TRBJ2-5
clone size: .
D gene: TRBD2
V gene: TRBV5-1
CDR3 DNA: TGCGCCAGCAGCTTATATCCGGGACTAGCGTTACAAGAGACCCAGTACTTC
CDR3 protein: CASSLYPGLALQETQYF

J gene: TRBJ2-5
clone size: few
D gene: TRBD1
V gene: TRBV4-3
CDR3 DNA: TGCGCCAGCAGCCGCCTACAGGGGATACAAGAGACCCAGTACTTC
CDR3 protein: CASSRLQGIQETQYF

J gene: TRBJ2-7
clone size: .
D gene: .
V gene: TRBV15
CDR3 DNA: TGTGCCACCAGCAGAGATGGAGGGGCCTACGAGCAGTACTTC
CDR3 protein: CATSRDGGAYEQYF

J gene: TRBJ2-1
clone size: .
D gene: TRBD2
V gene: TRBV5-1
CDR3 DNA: TGCGCCAGCAGCTTGTACTCACTAGCGGGGGGGCTTAATGAGCAGTTCTTC
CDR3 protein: CASSLYSLAGGLNEQFF

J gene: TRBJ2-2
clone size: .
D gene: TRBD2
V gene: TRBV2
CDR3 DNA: TGTGCCAGCAGCCTCGGGACTAGAGCCGGGGAGCTGTTTTTT
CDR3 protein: CASSLGTRAGELFF

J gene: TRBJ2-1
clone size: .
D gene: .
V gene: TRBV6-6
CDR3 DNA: TGTGCCAGCAGTTACATGGGGGGGCCCAGCAATGAGCAGTTCTTC
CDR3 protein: CASSYMGGPSNEQFF

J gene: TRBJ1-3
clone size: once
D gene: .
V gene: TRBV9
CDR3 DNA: TGTGCCAGCAGCGCCCGGGACTTCTCTGGAAACACCATATATTTT
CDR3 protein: CASSARDFSGNTIYF

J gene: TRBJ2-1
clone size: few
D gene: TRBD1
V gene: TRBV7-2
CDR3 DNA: TGTGCCAGCAGCGTGACAGGGGTGCAGCAGTTCTTC
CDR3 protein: CASSVTGVQQFF